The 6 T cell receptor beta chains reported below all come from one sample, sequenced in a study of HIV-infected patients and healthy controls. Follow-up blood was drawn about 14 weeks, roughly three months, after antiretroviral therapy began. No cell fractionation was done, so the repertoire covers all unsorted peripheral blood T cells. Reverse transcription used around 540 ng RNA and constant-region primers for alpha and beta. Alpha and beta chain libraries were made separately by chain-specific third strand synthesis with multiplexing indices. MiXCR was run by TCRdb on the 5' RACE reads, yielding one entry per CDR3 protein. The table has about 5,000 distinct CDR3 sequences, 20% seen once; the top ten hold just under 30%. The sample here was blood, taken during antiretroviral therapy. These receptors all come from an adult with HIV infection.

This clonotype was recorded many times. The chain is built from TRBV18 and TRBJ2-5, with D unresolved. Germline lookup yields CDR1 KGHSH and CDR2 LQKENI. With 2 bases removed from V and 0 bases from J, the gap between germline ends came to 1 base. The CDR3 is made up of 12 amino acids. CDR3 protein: CASSPNQETQYF. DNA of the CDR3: TGTGCCAGCTCACCAAACCAAGAGACCCAGTACTTC.

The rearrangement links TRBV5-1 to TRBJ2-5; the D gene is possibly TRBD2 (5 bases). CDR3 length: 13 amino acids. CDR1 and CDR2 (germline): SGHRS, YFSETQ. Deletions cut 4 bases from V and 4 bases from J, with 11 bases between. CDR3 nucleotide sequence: TGCGCCAGCAGCCGGGAAAACGGAGAGACCCAGTACTTC. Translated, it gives CASSRENGETQYF.

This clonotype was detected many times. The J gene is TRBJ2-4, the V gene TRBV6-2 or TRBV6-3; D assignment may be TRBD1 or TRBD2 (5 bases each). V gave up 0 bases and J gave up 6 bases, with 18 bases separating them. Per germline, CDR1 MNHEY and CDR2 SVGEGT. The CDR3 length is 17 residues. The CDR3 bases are TGTGCCAGCAGTTACTCCCTGACAGCGGTCGGACTAAACATTCAGTACTTC. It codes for CASSYSLTAVGLNIQYF.

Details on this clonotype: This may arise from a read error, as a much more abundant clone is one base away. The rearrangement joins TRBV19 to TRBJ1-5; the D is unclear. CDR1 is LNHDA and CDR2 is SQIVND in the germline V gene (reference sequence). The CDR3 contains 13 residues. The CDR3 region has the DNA TGTGCCAGTAGTATTCCAGGCAATCAGCACCAGCATTTT. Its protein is CASSIPGNQHQHF.

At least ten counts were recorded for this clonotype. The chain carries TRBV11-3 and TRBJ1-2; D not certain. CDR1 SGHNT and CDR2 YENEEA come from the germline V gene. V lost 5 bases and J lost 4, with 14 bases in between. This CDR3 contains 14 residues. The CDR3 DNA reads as TGTGCCAGCAGCCCACGCCCCGGGAGCTATGGCTACACCTTC. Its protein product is CASSPRPGSYGYTF.

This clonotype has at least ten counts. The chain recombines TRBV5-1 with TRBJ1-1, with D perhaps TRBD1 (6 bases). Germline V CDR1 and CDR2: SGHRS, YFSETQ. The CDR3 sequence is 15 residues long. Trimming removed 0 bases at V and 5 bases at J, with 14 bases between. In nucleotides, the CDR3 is TGCGCCAGCAGCTTGGGACAGGTTCGGAATACTGAAGCTTTCTTT. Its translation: CASSLGQVRNTEAFF.